This T cell receptor beta chain was captured by sequencing in a study of beta chain features in type 1 diabetes listed by TCRdb under 2018. The study in broad terms: Patients and healthy donors did not differ in mean age, gender distribution, total cell number or subset yield. A total of under 120,000,000 sorted cells were examined across all samples, and RNA yield correlated strongly with the number of cells per subset. The study compared the TCRB repertoires of sorted circulating CD4+ T cell subsets in recently diagnosed type 1 diabetes patients with those in matched healthy donors. Naive and central memory subsets were obtained from all 30 or so donors, but regulatory and stem cell-like memory subsets were isolated from only 8 patients and roughly eight healthy donors.

Paper-wide results and their limitations: Fewer insertions and more nucleotide deletions at VDJ recombination sites were observed in patients with type 1 diabetes, implying thymic rearrangement abnormalities. Shorter templates might have been favored by PCR, but patient and control samples were amplified and corrected together, so both groups would have been affected equally by any skew. Because the HLA sub-analyses included only small numbers of individuals, any influence of HLA type on TCRB rearrangement was left unresolved. In all four CD4+ subsets, TCRB CDR3 length was moderately but significantly shorter in type 1 diabetes patients. Because cDNA was sequenced instead of genomic DNA, activated cells with high expression could be over-represented, although the groups did not differ in activation or CD3 levels. The naive, central memory and regulatory TCRB repertoires appeared to resemble one another more closely among patients than among healthy donors.

Each donor gave one peripheral blood draw, roughly 0.11 L on average, collected into heparinised tubes. Naive, central memory, regulatory and stem cell-like memory CD4+ T cells were sorted on a BD FACSAria II using a panel including CD45RO, CCR7, CD25, CD127, CD95 and CD27. Every sorted population had a purity above 95%. PBMCs were separated immediately by Lymphoprep density gradient centrifugation and were stained directly, without being cultured. So that batch effects would be minimized, each experiment stained and sorted samples in pairs, pairing one healthy donor with one patient. The High Capacity cDNA Reverse Transcription Kit was used to reverse transcribe all of the isolated RNA, meaning that expressed TCRB transcripts were what got sequenced. Deep immunoSEQ sequencing was applied to naive, central memory and regulatory T cell samples, giving an average of about 3.8 million total reads per sample. Sorted cells were lysed in RLT buffer and RNA was extracted with DNase-treated RNeasy Micro or Mini kits, depending on cell number. Each cell subset was processed on its own to prevent cross-contamination, while patient and healthy donor samples were processed together. TCRB sequences were amplified from cDNA with the immunoSEQ multiplex PCR, producing 87-bp fragments spanning the CDR3 region. Amplicons were sequenced on the Illumina HiSeq platform. The paper's data handling went like this. PCR bias was corrected computationally using synthetic template baselines, and reads within Hamming distance 2 were collapsed, with unmergeable singletons discarded. Reads were aligned against IMGT to assign V, D and J genes, CDR3 length and insertions or deletions at six rearrangement sites. Within each subset, clonotype counts were normalized to sorted cell number, and only after that were true diversity and Gini coefficients computed with the tcR R package. Repertoire sharing was quantified using the overlap coefficient calculated on TCRB nucleotide sequences. Out-of-frame TCRB sequences from naive cells were analyzed as a proxy for the pre-selection repertoire. The table comes from immuneACCESS by way of TCRdb, which keeps in-frame sequences with V and J called. Part of the clones is missing from these tables; in studies checked, under half for an unresolved V gene and the rest for unknown reasons. The DNA was the basis for D and trimming; V, J and clone size are from that table. The sample has 330,000 or so clones on record, roughly 21% of them singletons. The top ten hold around 0.04% of the sample.

The CDR3 starts with the cysteine, ends with the phenylalanine, and has 15 residues. The sequence is cut down to CDR3 DNA, 45 bases in frame from base 1. CDR1 and CDR2, per the germline V gene, are KGHSH and LQKENI. V is cut back by 3 bases and J by 0 bases, with 2 bases in the junction unmatched. In this sample, this clone turned up a few times. Which antigen it targets is not known. Base qualities are not recorded, but no much larger clone differs from it by a single base. The identical CDR3 is also encoded by other nucleotide sequences in the sample. This TCR was sampled from a woman younger than 30 in good health. The chain is assembled from TRBV18 and TRBJ2-1, and 7 bases in between align with TRBD2. Sequenced sample: naive CD4+ T cells from blood. The cell subset or site label for this specimen denotes: true naive CD4+ T cells. The DNA sequence is given as TGTGCCAGCTCACCCGGGGGGAGCTCCTACAATGAGCAGTTCTTC. Translation gives CASSPGGSSYNEQFF.